One sample yielded the 15 T cell receptor beta chains listed below, sequenced in a study of blood T cell repertoires in COVID-19. Some clones are missing from TCRdb's copy, which holds only in-frame ones; the method was immunoSEQ multiplex PCR. This sample yields under 200,000 clones, of which more than 90% are seen a single time; approximately 0.5% belongs to the top ten. Sequencing was performed on peripheral blood. The receptors stem from a man in his forties or fifties with acute or convalescent COVID-19.

The chain uses TRBV6-1 and TRBJ1-5; D uncertain. V was clipped by 0 bases and J by 4 bases, with 4 bases between them. The CDR3 length is 13 residues. CDR1 is MNHNS, CDR2 SASEGT, per germline. The CDR3 DNA reads TGTGCCAGCAGTGAAGCGCGGAATCAGCCCCAGCATTTT. Its translation: CASSEARNQPQHF.

This rearrangement joins TRBV6-5 to TRBJ2-3, with 14 bases fitting TRBD2. Germline-derived CDR1 and CDR2 are MNHEY and SVGAGI. The CDR3 has 15 amino acids. With V trimmed by 6 bases and J by 2 bases, 1 base remained unmatched. The CDR3: CASRGLAGVTDTQYF. CDR3 in DNA: TGTGCCAGCAGGGGACTAGCGGGAGTCACAGATACGCAGTATTTT.

This chain connects TRBV27 to TRBJ2-7; 11 bases line up with TRBD1. Germline CDR1 MNHEY, CDR2 SMNVEV (reference sequence). The V and J ends lost 5 bases and 6 bases, in that order; junction bases with no gene match: 15. The CDR3 length is 17 residues. CDR3 coding DNA: TGTGCCAGCAGTGAGGGGACAGGGGGACCTATGCCCGGCGAGCAGTACTTC. Translation gives CASSEGTGGPMPGEQYF.

The sample holds one count of this clone. This sequence joins TRBV7-9 and TRBJ2-2; TRBD1 might be the D (6 bases). The CDR3 spans 15 residues. The V gene's germline CDR1 is SEHNR and CDR2 FQNEAQ (reference sequence). Trimming left V 7 bases short and J 6 bases short, with 18 bases between. The CDR3 is CASITYAGAAGELFF. The CDR3 DNA reads TGTGCCAGCATCACTTACGCAGGGGCCGCCGGGGAGCTGTTTTTT.

The chain employs TRBV24-1 and TRBJ2-1, with D maybe TRBD1 (5 bases). The germline V and J ends were trimmed by 7 bases and 1 base, with 10 bases remaining between them. This CDR3 has 14 residues. The V gene's germline CDR1 is KGHDR and CDR2 SFDVKD. The CDR3 DNA is TGTGCCACCAGGGGTAGGGGATCCTACAATGAGCAGTTCTTC. Translated: CATRGRGSYNEQFF.

The chain couples TRBV4-3 to TRBJ2-5; 9 bases map to TRBD2. Per the germline V gene, CDR1 is LGHNA and CDR2 is YSLEER. V was pared by 0 bases and J by 1 base, with 6 bases of the junction left unmatched. CDR3 length equals 17 residues. CDR3 sequence reads: CASSQDRAGGTQETQYF. In DNA form, the CDR3 reads TGCGCCAGCAGCCAAGATCGAGCGGGGGGCACCCAAGAGACCCAGTACTTC.

This clone was observed a handful of times. The gene calls are TRBV6-2 or TRBV6-3 and TRBJ2-3; 10 nucleotides align to TRBD2. J was trimmed by 1 base and V by 5 bases; bases with no gene match: 3. The germline CDR1 and CDR2 sequences are MNHEY and SVGEGT. This CDR3 spans 15 amino acids. Here the CDR3 reads CASSQRGGRTDTQYF. CDR3 nucleotide sequence: TGTGCCAGCAGTCAGCGGGGGGGCCGCACAGATACGCAGTATTTT.

This chain uses TRBV18 with TRBJ2-1; TRBD2 matches 8 bases. Germline CDR1 reads KGHSH; CDR2 reads LQKENI. The CDR3 length is 13 residues. V gave up 6 bases and J gave up 5 bases; unmatched junction bases: 3. CDR3 nucleotide sequence: TGTGCCAGCTCGAGGGGACTAGACAATGAGCAGTTCTTC. Its protein is CASSRGLDNEQFF.

The V call is TRBV19, the J call TRBJ1-5; no reliable D call. Between the trimmed V and J ends, which lost 10 bases and 2 bases, there was a span of 9 bases. This CDR3 region has 12 residues. Per the germline V gene, CDR1 is LNHDA and CDR2 is SQIVND (reference sequence). CDR3 nucleotides: TGTGCCACCCGGGTGGGCAATCAGCCCCAGCATTTT. Translated, it gives CATRVGNQPQHF.

This chain links TRBV6-5 with TRBJ2-2, with D maybe TRBD1 (6 bases). CDR1 and CDR2 (germline): MNHEY, SVGAGI. The CDR3 has 14 residues. Trimming pared 5 bases from V and 1 base from J, leaving 8 bases between. In nucleotides, the CDR3 is TGTGCCAGCAGTAGGGGACAGAACACCGGGGAGCTGTTTTTT. This codes for CASSRGQNTGELFF.

The chain combines TRBV6-2 or TRBV6-3 with TRBJ2-5, with 9 bases aligning to TRBD1. This CDR3 comprises 17 residues. The germline CDR1 and CDR2 sequences are MNHEY and SVGEGT. J was trimmed by 2 bases and V by 0 bases; bases with no gene match: 7. The CDR3 DNA reads as TGTGCCAGCAGTTACTCTTGGGACAGGGATGGGCAAGAGACCCAGTACTTC. Its protein is CASSYSWDRDGQETQYF.

This clone was detected only once. This rearrangement joins TRBV19 to TRBJ2-5, with D perhaps TRBD1 (5 bases). With 6 bases removed from V and 4 bases from J, the gap between germline ends came to 15 bases. The V gene's germline CDR1 is LNHDA and CDR2 SQIVND (reference sequence). This CDR3 region has 14 residues. The CDR3 loop reads CASSLTQGPETQYF. The CDR3 DNA follows: TGTGCCAGTAGCCTAACTCAGGGCCCAGAGACCCAGTACTTC.

Turning to this clone: At the DNA level, this CDR3 is encoded by other sequences in the same sample as well. The chain uses TRBV4-2 and TRBJ1-2; 7 nucleotides line up with TRBD1. In germline, CDR1 is LGHNA, CDR2 YNFKEQ. V shed 0 bases, J shed 6 bases, and the junction held 1 base outside the gene matches. The CDR3 is made up of 13 amino acids. CDR3 DNA sequence: TGTGCCAGCAGCCAAGACAGGGGGGATGGCTACACCTTC. This codes for CASSQDRGDGYTF.

The chain carries TRBV6-5 and TRBJ2-6; D unresolved. The V gene lost 7 bases and the J gene lost 0 bases, with 10 bases spanning the gap. CDR1 is MNHEY and CDR2 is SVGAGI in the germline V gene. CDR3 size: 15 residues. CDR3 residues: CASTGRSSGANVLTF. CDR3 DNA sequence: TGTGCCAGCACCGGAAGGAGCTCTGGGGCCAACGTCCTGACTTTC.

The gene calls are TRBV7-2 and TRBJ2-5; no clear D gene. V lost 1 base and J 4 bases, leaving 13 bases between the germline ends. This CDR3 is built from 15 residues. Per the germline V gene, CDR1 is SGHTA and CDR2 is FQGNSA. The chain's CDR3 is CASSLVWRLGETQYF. CDR3 sequence (DNA): TGTGCCAGCAGCTTAGTCTGGAGACTGGGAGAGACCCAGTACTTC.